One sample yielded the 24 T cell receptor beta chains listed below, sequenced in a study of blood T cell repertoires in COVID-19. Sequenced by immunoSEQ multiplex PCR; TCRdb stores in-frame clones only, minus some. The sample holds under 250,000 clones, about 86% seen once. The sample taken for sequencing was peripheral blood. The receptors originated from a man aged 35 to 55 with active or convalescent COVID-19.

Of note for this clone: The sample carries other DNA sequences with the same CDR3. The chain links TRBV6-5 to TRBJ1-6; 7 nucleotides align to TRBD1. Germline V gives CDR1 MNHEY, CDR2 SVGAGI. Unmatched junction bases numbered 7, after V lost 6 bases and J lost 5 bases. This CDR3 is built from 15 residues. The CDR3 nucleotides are TGTGCCAGCAGCTTGGGACAGCCGGATAATTCACCCCTCCACTTT. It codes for CASSLGQPDNSPLHF.

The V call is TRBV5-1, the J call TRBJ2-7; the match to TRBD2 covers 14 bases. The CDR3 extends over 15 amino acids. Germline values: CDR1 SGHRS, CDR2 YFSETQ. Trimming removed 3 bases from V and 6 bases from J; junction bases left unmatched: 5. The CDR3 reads CASSWGLAGVLEQYF. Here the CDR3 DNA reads TGCGCCAGCAGCTGGGGACTAGCGGGAGTACTCGAGCAGTACTTC.

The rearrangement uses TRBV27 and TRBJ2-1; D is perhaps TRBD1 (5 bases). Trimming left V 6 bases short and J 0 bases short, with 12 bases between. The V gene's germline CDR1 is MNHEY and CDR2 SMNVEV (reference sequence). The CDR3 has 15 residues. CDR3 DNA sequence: TGTGCCAGCAGCCTTACAGGTAACTCCTACAATGAGCAGTTCTTC. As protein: CASSLTGNSYNEQFF.

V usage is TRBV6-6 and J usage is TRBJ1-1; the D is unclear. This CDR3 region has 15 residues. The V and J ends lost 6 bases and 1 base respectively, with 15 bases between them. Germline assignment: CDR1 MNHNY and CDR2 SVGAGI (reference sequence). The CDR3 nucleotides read TGTGCCAGCAGGGCGGATTTGTTCGCGAACACTGAAGCTTTCTTT. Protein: CASRADLFANTEAFF.

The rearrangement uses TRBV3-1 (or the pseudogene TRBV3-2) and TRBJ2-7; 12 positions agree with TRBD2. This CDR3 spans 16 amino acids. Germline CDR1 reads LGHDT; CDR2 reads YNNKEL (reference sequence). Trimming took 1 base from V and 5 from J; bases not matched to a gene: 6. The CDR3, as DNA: TGTGCCAGCAGCCAAGGCCCTAGCGGGGGGGCTCACGAGCAGTACTTC. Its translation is CASSQGPSGGAHEQYF.

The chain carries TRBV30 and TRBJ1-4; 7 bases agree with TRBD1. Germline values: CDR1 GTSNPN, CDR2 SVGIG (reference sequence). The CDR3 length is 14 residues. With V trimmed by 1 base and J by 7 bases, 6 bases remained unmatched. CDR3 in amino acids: CAWSGQGNSEKLFF. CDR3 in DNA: TGTGCCTGGAGTGGACAGGGAAATAGTGAAAAACTGTTTTTT. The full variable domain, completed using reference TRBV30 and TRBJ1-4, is SQTIHQWPATLVQPVGSPLSLECTVEGTSNPNLYWYRQAAGRGLQLLFYSVGIGQISSEVPQNLSASRPQDRQFILSSKKLLLSDSGFYLCAWSGQGNSEKLFFGSGTQLSVL.

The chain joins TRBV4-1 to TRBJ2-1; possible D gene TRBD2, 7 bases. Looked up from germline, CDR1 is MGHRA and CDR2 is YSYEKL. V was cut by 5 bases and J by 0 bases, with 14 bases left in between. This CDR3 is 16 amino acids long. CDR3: CASSGPAGASYNEQFF. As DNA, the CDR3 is TGCGCCAGCAGCGGTCCCGCGGGGGCCTCCTACAATGAGCAGTTCTTC.

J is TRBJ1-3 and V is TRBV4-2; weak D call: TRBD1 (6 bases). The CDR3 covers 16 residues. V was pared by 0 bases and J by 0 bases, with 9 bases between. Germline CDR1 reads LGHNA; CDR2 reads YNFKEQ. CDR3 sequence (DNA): TGTGCCAGCAGCCAAGATACAGGGCCCTCTGGAAACACCATATATTTT. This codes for CASSQDTGPSGNTIYF.

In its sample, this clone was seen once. The CDR3 nucleotides read TGTGCCAGCAGCTGGGACAGGGGAAGGGAAAAACTGTTTTTT. This encodes CASSWDRGREKLFF. The chain recombines TRBV7-9 with TRBJ1-4, with TRBD1 matching 10 bases. Germline V CDR1 and CDR2: SEHNR, FQNEAQ (reference sequence). There are 14 residues in the CDR3. The J segment lost 8 bases and the V segment lost 4 bases, leaving 4 bases of the junction unmatched.

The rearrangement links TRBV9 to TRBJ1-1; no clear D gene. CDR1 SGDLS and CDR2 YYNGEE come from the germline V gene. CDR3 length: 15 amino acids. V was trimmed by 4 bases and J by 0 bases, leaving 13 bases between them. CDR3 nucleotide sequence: TGTGCCAGCAGCCCGCGATTTGCCTTGAACACTGAAGCTTTCTTT. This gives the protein CASSPRFALNTEAFF.

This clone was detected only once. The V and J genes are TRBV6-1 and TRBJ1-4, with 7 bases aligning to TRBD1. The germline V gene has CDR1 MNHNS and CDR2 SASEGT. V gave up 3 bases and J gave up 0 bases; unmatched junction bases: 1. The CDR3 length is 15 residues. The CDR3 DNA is TGTGCCAGCAGTGACGGACAGGCAACTAATGAAAAACTGTTTTTT. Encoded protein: CASSDGQATNEKLFF.

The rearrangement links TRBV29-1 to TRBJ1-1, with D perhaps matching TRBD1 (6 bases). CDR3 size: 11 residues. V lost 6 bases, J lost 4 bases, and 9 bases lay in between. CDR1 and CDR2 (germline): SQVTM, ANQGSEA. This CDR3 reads CSVQGSTEAFF. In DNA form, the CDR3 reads TGCAGCGTCCAGGGGAGCACTGAAGCTTTCTTT.

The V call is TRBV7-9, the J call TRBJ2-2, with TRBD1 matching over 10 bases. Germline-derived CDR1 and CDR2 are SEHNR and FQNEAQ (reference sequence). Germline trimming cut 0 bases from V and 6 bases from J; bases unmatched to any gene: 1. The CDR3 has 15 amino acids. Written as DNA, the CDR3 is TGTGCCAGCAGCTTAGCCGGGACAGGGGCCGGGGAGCTGTTTTTT. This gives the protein CASSLAGTGAGELFF. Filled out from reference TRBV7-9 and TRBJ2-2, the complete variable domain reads DTGVSQNPRHKITKRGQNVTFRCDPISEHNRLYWYRQTLGQGPEFLTYFQNEAQLEKSRLLSDRFSAERPKGSFSTLEIQRTEQGDSAMYLCASSLAGTGAGELFFGEGSRLTVL.

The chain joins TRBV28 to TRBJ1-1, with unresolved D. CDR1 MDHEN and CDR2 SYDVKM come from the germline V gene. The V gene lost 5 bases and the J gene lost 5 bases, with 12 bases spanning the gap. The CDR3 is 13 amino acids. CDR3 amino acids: CASSPGVWTEAFF. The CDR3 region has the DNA TGTGCCAGCAGTCCCGGGGTTTGGACTGAAGCTTTCTTT. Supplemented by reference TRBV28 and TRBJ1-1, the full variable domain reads DVKVTQSSRYLVKRTGEKVFLECVQDMDHENMFWYRQDPGLGLRLIYFSYDVKMKEKGDIPEGYSVSREKKERFSLILESASTNQTSMYLCASSPGVWTEAFFGQGTRLTVV.

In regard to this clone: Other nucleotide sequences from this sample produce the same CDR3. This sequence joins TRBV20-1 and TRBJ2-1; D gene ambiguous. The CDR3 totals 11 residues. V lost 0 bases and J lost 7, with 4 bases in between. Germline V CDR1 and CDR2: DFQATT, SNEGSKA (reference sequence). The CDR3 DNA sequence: TGCAGTGCTAGAGATCTAAATGAGCAGTTCTTC. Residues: CSARDLNEQFF.

CDR3 in DNA: TGTGCCACCAGACCCCGGGACAAGAACACTGAAGCTTTCTTT. Its protein is CATRPRDKNTEAFF. This chain links TRBV24-1 with TRBJ1-1, with a tentative D call TRBD1 (6 bases). V shed 7 bases and J shed 1 base, with 12 bases lying between them. CDR3 length: 14 residues. Germline-derived CDR1 and CDR2 are KGHDR and SFDVKD.

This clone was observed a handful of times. As DNA, the CDR3 is TGTGCCAGCAGCCGCGGGACGGCCTCACCCCTCCACTTT. Translating it yields CASSRGTASPLHF. The chain has TRBV5-6 and TRBJ1-6; maybe TRBD1 (5 bases). V lost 4 bases and J lost 10, with 12 bases in between. The CDR3 runs to 13 residues. The germline gives CDR1 SGHDT, CDR2 YYEEEE.

The CDR3 DNA is TGTGCCAGCAGCTTAGCGCTACAGGGATATGGCTACACCTTC. Residues: CASSLALQGYGYTF. The V and J genes are TRBV7-2 and TRBJ1-2; a weak D match, TRBD1 (6 bases). Trimming left V 0 bases short and J 5 bases short, with 10 bases between. The CDR3 runs 14 residues. Germline CDR1 is SGHTA and CDR2 is FQGNSA.

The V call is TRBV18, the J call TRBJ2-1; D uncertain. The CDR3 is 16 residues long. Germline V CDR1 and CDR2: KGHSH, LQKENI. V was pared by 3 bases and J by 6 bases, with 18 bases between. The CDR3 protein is CASSPLPSPNLNEQFF. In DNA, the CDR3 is TGTGCCAGCTCACCCCTACCCTCCCCGAACCTCAATGAGCAGTTCTTC.

DNA of the CDR3: TGCGCCAGCAAACTGGGGGGGCAGACCTTGGCCACCGGGGAGCTGTTTTTT. Translation gives CASKLGGQTLATGELFF. The chain carries TRBV5-1 and TRBJ2-2, with a tentative D call TRBD2 (7 bases). Between the trimmed V and J ends, which lost 6 bases and 4 bases, there was a span of 22 bases. This CDR3 has 17 amino acids. Germline CDR1 SGHRS, CDR2 YFSETQ.

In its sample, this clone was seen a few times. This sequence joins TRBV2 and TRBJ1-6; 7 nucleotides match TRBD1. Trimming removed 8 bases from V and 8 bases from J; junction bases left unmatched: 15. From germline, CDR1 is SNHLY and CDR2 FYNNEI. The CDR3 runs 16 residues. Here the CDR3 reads CASRDRSFRGHSPLHF. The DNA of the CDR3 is TGTGCCAGCCGGGACAGATCCTTTAGGGGCCATTCACCCCTCCACTTT.

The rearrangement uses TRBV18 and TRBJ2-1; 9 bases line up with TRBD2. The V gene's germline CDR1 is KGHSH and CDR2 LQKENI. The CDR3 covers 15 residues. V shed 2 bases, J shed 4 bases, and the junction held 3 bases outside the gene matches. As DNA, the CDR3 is TGTGCCAGCTCACCATATCTAGCGGGGTACAATGAGCAGTTCTTC. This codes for CASSPYLAGYNEQFF.

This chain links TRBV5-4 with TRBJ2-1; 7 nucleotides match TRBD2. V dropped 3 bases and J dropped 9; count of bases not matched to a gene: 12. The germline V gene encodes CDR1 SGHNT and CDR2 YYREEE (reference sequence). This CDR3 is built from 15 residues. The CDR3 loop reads CASSSFGLVGGEQFF. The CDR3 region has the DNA TGTGCCAGCAGCTCCTTCGGACTAGTGGGTGGTGAGCAGTTCTTC.

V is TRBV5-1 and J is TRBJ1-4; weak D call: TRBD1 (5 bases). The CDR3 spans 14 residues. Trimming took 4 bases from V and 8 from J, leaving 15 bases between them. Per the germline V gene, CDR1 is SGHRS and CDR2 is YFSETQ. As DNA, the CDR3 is TGCGCCAGCAGCCCTGGGGCGCAGAGCGAAAAACTGTTTTTT. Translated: CASSPGAQSEKLFF.